This TCR beta chain emerged from a study of T cell responses to AZD1222 COVID-19 vaccine. Details on this clone: The antigen is unknown.

Study findings and constraints: Clonal diversity may have been underestimated, and the donors were mostly white British, with more females than males.

Only in-frame clones appear in the TCRdb table, and some are missing; sequencing was by immunoSEQ multiplex PCR. The table shows 120,000 to 150,000 clones, with around 89% occurring only once. The CDR3 loop spans 15 amino acids. Per germline, CDR1 GTSNPN and CDR2 SVGIG (reference sequence). The junction had 8 bases not matched to a gene; V was cut back by 4 bases and J by 5 bases. This sequence was found in an adult who received the AZD1222 COVID-19 vaccine. V is TRBV30 and J is TRBJ1-3; 10 bases are shared with TRBD1. This sample comprised peripheral blood, obtained 28 days after the second AZD1222 dose. CDR3 in DNA: TGTGCCTGGACACCGGGACAGGGGTTTAGAAACACCATATATTTT. It is translated as CAWTPGQGFRNTIYF. The complete variable domain, with remaining parts taken from reference TRBV30 and TRBJ1-3, reads SQTIHQWPATLVQPVGSPLSLECTVEGTSNPNLYWYRQAAGRGLQLLFYSVGIGQISSEVPQNLSASRPQDRQFILSSKKLLLSDSGFYLCAWTPGQGFRNTIYFGEGSWLTVV.